This T cell receptor (beta chain) was captured in a study of blood T cell repertoires in COVID-19. Across the whole study: Sites in the United States, Italy and Spain provided acute and convalescent COVID-19 samples. Nucleic acid was either cDNA or gDNA, and it came from T cells, B-cell-depleted T cells, or PBMCs.

The Seattle site enrolled patients during active infection and followed them longitudinally. In the original workflow: Amplification of reference gene primers provided the estimated nucleated cell counts. Generated by immunoSEQ multiplex PCR, the TCRdb table keeps only in-frame clones and is missing some. The DNA was the basis for D and trimming; V, J and clone size are from that table. Of about 170,000 clones in the sample, around 85% are singletons; the top ten hold roughly 8.8%. This CDR3 has 13 residues. Trimming left V 6 bases short and J 7 bases short, with 12 bases between. The sequence was obtained from a woman older than 75 with COVID-19, enrolled during active disease. This chain connects TRBV12-3 or TRBV12-4 to TRBJ2-2; tentatively, D is TRBD1 (6 bases). The sequenced sample consisted of peripheral blood. The CDR3 region is CASSNNRVGELFF. The CDR3 DNA reads TGTGCCAGCAGCAATAACAGGGTCGGGGAGCTGTTTTTT.